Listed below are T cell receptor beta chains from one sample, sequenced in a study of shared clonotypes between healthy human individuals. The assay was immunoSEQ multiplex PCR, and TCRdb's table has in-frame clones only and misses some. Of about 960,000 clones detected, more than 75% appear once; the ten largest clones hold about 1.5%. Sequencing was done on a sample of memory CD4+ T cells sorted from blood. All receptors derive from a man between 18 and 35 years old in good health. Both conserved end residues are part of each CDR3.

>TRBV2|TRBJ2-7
CASGNRDSYEQYF
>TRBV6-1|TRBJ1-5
CASRGPKNQPQHF
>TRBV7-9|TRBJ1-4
CASSLVNEKLFF
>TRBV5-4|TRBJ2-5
CASSSVGLQETQYF
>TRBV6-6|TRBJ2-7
CASSIGAGGYEQYF
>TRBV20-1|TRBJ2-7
CSAREARAQYF
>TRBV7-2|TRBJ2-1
CASSVGADLYNEQFF
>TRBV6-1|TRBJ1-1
CAIRGRSNTEAFF
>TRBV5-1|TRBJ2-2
CASRSPGLAGTGELFF
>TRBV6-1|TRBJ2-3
CASSEARSGGLATQYF
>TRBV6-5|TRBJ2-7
CASSRAGLYEQYF
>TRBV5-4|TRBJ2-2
CASSLASGNTGELFF
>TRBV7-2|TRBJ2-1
CASSLEVGNEQFF
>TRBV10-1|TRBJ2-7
CASSESGGTVRGQYF
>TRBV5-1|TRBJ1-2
CASSFGDSNYGYTF
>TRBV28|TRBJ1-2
CASSRAPSPYGYTF
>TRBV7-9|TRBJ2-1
CASSLSRFSGRDEQFF
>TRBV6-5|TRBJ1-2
CASSYQGQGYGYTF
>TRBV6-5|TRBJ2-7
CASSLGTEQYF
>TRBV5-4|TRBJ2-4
CASSLGGGDIQYF